The present TCR beta chain was sequenced within a study of OX40 agonist ivuxolimab in advanced cancers. The method was immunoSEQ multiplex PCR; TCRdb's version includes in-frame clones alone and lacks a portion of them. The data hold 50,000 to 70,000 clones, with around four fifths observed a single time. The TCR sequence derives from an adult with an advanced solid tumor such as melanoma, head and neck, liver or kidney cancer. This specimen consisted of CD4+ or CD8+ T cells sorted from blood, obtained in a trial of the OX40 agonist ivuxolimab.

CDR3 DNA: TGTGCCAGCAGGAGGACAGGGATATTAATCACTGAAGCTTTCTTT. Its translation: CASRRTGILITEAFF. The chain employs TRBV2 and TRBJ1-1; 8 bases are a match to TRBD1. CDR3 size: 15 residues. Germline V lookup: CDR1 SNHLY, CDR2 FYNNEI. V dropped 6 bases and J dropped 4; count of bases not matched to a gene: 10. The whole variable domain, remainder taken from reference TRBV2 and TRBJ1-1, is EPEVTQTPSHQVTQMGQEVILRCVPISNHLYFYWYRQILGQKVEFLVSFYNNEISEKSEIFDDQFSVERPDGSNFTLKIRSTKLEDSAMYFCASRRTGILITEAFFGQGTRLTVV.